Listed below are T cell receptor beta chains from one sample, sequenced in a study of shared clonotypes between healthy human individuals. Sequencing used immunoSEQ multiplex PCR; TCRdb keeps in-frame clones, though not all of them. This table holds about 380,000 clones, 96% found once. The sequenced material came from memory CD8+ T cells sorted from blood. The receptors derive from a man aged 30 to 39 in good health. Both conserved end residues are part of each CDR3. A D gene is named only where the DNA matches it firmly. A clone size is listed for some rows: how often the clone was seen (once, few, many), or a class if it is expanded.

J | size | D | V | DNA | CDR3
TRBJ1-5 | . | . | TRBV28 | TGTGCCAGCAGTATCGGGGGCTACTATCAGCCCCAGCATTTT | CASSIGGYYQPQHF
TRBJ1-2 | . | TRBD1 | TRBV7-9 | TGTGCCAACCCCGGACAGGGCGCTATGCCCCTTTTCTATGGCTACACCTTC | CANPGQGAMPLFYGYTF
TRBJ1-2 | . | TRBD1 | TRBV5-5 | TGTGCCAGCAGCCCCGGGACAGTCGGTGGCTACACCTTC | CASSPGTVGGYTF
TRBJ2-1 | . | . | TRBV5-6 | TGTGCCAGCAGCTTTACAGTCAATGAGCAGTTCTTC | CASSFTVNEQFF
TRBJ2-7 | . | . | TRBV4-2 | TGTGCCAGCAGCCATCAGGGTACGGGATCTTCCTACGAGCAGTACTTC | CASSHQGTGSSYEQYF
TRBJ2-7 | . | . | TRBV10-3 | TGTGCCAGCGGGGGCACTGCCTACGAGCAGTACTTC | CASGGTAYEQYF
TRBJ2-1 | . | . | TRBV5-1 | TGCGCCAGCAGGCCACGGAACGTACCCGACAATGAGCAGTTCTTC | CASRPRNVPDNEQFF
TRBJ2-1 | . | . | TRBV7-2 | TGTGCCAGCAGCTTTGTTGGTGCCAGCTCCTACAATGAGCAGTTCTTC | CASSFVGASSYNEQFF
TRBJ2-2 | . | . | TRBV18 | TGTGCCAGCTCACCAGGTCACACCGGGGAGCTGTTTTTT | CASSPGHTGELFF
TRBJ1-2 | . | . | TRBV11-2 | TGTGCCAGCAGCTTAGAGGGGGGGCGGTATGGCTACACCTTC | CASSLEGGRYGYTF
TRBJ1-3 | once | . | TRBV10-3 | TGTGCCATCAGTGAGTGGGGGGCAGGAGGAAACACCATATATTTT | CAISEWGAGGNTIYF
TRBJ1-2 | . | TRBD1 | TRBV18 | TGTGCCAGCTCAGAGGACAGGGACAGTAATGGCTACACCTTC | CASSEDRDSNGYTF
TRBJ2-2 | . | . | TRBV7-2 | TGTGCCAGCAGCTTATACTGGGGTTGGACCGGGGAGCTGTTTTTT | CASSLYWGWTGELFF
TRBJ2-1 | once | TRBD2 | TRBV7-9 | TGTGCCAGCACCGCCGGGACTAGCGGGAGGGCCCATGAGCAGTTCTTC | CASTAGTSGRAHEQFF
TRBJ2-5 | . | TRBD2 | TRBV7-2 | TGTGCCAGCAGCTTACGGGCGGGAGCGGATCAAGAGACCCAGTACTTC | CASSLRAGADQETQYF
TRBJ1-1 | . | . | TRBV10-3 | TGTGCCATCAGCGACTCCTACGAAGCTTTCTTT | CAISDSYEAFF
TRBJ2-7 | . | . | TRBV2 | TGTGCCAGCAGTGTCCCAGACTACGAGCAGTACTTC | CASSVPDYEQYF
TRBJ2-1 | . | TRBD2 | TRBV28 | TGTGCCAGCAGTCTTATAGGGCTAGCGGGAGTCGAAAACAATGAGCAGTTCTTC | CASSLIGLAGVENNEQFF
TRBJ1-6 | . | . | TRBV11-2 | TGTGCCAGCAGGCAATTGCTCCAGGGTAGGAATTCACCCCTCCACTTT | CASRQLLQGRNSPLHF
TRBJ2-7 | . | TRBD2 | TRBV2 | TGTGCCAGCAGTGAACGCGGGAGTCACTCCTACGAGCAGTACTTC | CASSERGSHSYEQYF
TRBJ1-1 | . | . | TRBV5-1 | TGCGCCAGCAGCTCCGTGAACACTGAAGCTTTCTTT | CASSSVNTEAFF
TRBJ1-1 | . | TRBD1 | TRBV5-4 | TGTGCCAGCAGCTATCACCCCCCCGGGACAGGTTCTTTCTTT | CASSYHPPGTGSFF
TRBJ2-3 | . | TRBD2 | TRBV6-5 | TGTGCCAGCAGTTACATGGGACTAGCGGGAACAGATACGCAGTATTTT | CASSYMGLAGTDTQYF
TRBJ2-3 | . | . | TRBV6-1 | TGTGCCAGCAGTGAAGGCCCGGATACGCAGTATTTT | CASSEGPDTQYF
TRBJ1-3 | . | . | TRBV5-1 | TGCGCCAGCAGCCACACAGGGTCTGGAAACACCATATATTTT | CASSHTGSGNTIYF
TRBJ2-7 | . | TRBD1 | TRBV7-9 | TGTGCCACTGAAAACGTCCCGGGACAGTACGAGCAGTACTTC | CATENVPGQYEQYF
TRBJ2-2 | . | . | TRBV27 | TGTGCCAGCGCCGGGACTGCCCACGGGGAGCTGTTTTTT | CASAGTAHGELFF
TRBJ2-3 | . | . | TRBV28 | TGTGCCAGCAGTCACCGGGAGGATACGCAGTATTTT | CASSHREDTQYF
TRBJ2-1 | . | . | TRBV5-1 | TGCGCCAGCAGCTTGGGAGGAAATGAGCAGTTCTTC | CASSLGGNEQFF
TRBJ2-1 | . | . | TRBV5-4 | TGTGCCAGCAGCCGAAATTGGAGGGAGCAGTTCTTC | CASSRNWREQFF
TRBJ2-2 | . | . | TRBV6-4 | TGTGCCAGCAGTGAGGGAGCCGGGGAGCTGTTTTTT | CASSEGAGELFF
TRBJ2-1 | . | TRBD1 | TRBV7-9 | TGTGCCAGCGGACAGGAGAGATACAATGAGCAGTTCTTC | CASGQERYNEQFF
TRBJ2-1 | . | TRBD2 | TRBV29-1 | TGCAGCGTTGGTGAGCTGTTCGGTAGCGGGAGAGATCACAATGAGCAGTTCTTC | CSVGELFGSGRDHNEQFF
TRBJ2-1 | . | . | TRBV15 | TGTGCCACCAGCAGAGACGGAGCCCTCCCCTACAATGAGCAGTTCTTC | CATSRDGALPYNEQFF
TRBJ2-7 | . | . | TRBV6-5 | TGTGCCAGCAGTTACTCGACAGGCCCCTACGAGCAGTACTTC | CASSYSTGPYEQYF
TRBJ2-3 | . | TRBD2 | TRBV10-1 | TGCGCCAGCGGTCATAGCGGGGATACGCAGTATTTT | CASGHSGDTQYF
TRBJ1-1 | . | . | TRBV5-1 | TGCGCCAGCAGCTTGGTTCAGGGTTCGACTGAAGCTTTCTTT | CASSLVQGSTEAFF
TRBJ2-4 | . | . | TRBV18 | TGTGCCAGCTCTACCATAGCCAAAAACATTCAGTACTTC | CASSTIAKNIQYF
TRBJ2-2 | . | TRBD1 | TRBV11-2 | TGTGCCAGCAGCCCGTGGACAGGAAACACCGGGGAGCTGTTTTTT | CASSPWTGNTGELFF
TRBJ2-5 | . | . | TRBV5-1 | TGCGCCAGCAGCTTGGACCTCCAAGAGACCCAGTACTTC | CASSLDLQETQYF
TRBJ2-6 | . | TRBD1 | TRBV7-9 | TGTGCCAGCAGCTACCAGACAGGGAGATTTAACTCTGGGGCCAACGTCCTGACTTTC | CASSYQTGRFNSGANVLTF
TRBJ2-7 | . | TRBD2 | TRBV19 | TGTGCCAGTAGTTCGCTAGCGGGAGCCGAGCAGTACTTC | CASSSLAGAEQYF